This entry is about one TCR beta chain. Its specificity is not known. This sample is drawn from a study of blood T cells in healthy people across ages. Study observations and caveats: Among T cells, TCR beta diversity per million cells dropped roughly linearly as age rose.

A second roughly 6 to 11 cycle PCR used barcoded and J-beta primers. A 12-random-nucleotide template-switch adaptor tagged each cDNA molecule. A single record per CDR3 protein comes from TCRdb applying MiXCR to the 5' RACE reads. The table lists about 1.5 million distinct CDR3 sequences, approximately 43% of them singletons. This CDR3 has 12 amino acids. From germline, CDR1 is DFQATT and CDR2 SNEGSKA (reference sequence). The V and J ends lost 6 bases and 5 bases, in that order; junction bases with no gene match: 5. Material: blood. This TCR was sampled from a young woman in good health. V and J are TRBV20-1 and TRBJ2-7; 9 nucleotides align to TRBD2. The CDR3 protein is CSASEREDEQYF. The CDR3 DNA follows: TGCAGTGCGAGTGAGCGGGAGGACGAGCAGTACTTC.